Listed below are T cell receptor beta chains from one sample, sequenced in a study of blood T cell repertoires in COVID-19. Data came from immunoSEQ multiplex PCR; TCRdb stores just in-frame clones and leaves some out. The table lists more than 200,000 clones, approximately 90% of them singletons, with 1.5% to 2% in the top ten. Specimen: PBMCs or T cells enriched from blood (not recorded which). The receptor source for this set is a man between 40 and 49 years old who had recovered from COVID-19. Both conserved end residues are trimmed from each CDR3. Each record gives: J gene, clone size, V gene, CDR3 protein. The size entry is marked missing in some rows and otherwise reads once, few, many or a size class.

J: TRBJ2-3; size: .; V: TRBV5-4; CDR3: ASSLLVEDTQY
J: TRBJ1-1; size: .; V: TRBV7-3; CDR3: ASSLTRQGDSEAF
J: TRBJ1-2; size: few; V: TRBV29-1; CDR3: SVEDLRGTGYT
J: TRBJ2-7; size: .; V: TRBV3-1/TRBV3-2; CDR3: ASSEGLAETYEQY
J: TRBJ2-1; size: few; V: TRBV19; CDR3: ASTIHTSVNEQF
J: TRBJ1-5; size: .; V: TRBV15; CDR3: ATSRGQGASQPQH
J: TRBJ1-5; size: .; V: TRBV4-1; CDR3: ASSPTGQGNEQPQH
J: TRBJ1-3; size: .; V: TRBV10-3; CDR3: AISEAQGSGTIY
J: TRBJ1-4; size: once; V: TRBV7-2; CDR3: ASSPNRVGANEKLF
J: TRBJ1-2; size: .; V: TRBV28; CDR3: ASGSMYIGGYT
J: TRBJ1-6; size: .; V: TRBV7-3; CDR3: ASSLAGADSPLH
J: TRBJ2-2; size: few; V: TRBV7-2; CDR3: ASSSGGELF
J: TRBJ1-5; size: .; V: TRBV2; CDR3: ASGGQGLYQPQH
J: TRBJ2-7; size: .; V: TRBV9; CDR3: ASSKQGGSYEQY
J: TRBJ2-1; size: .; V: TRBV27; CDR3: ASTSPGQSYNEQF
J: TRBJ1-2; size: .; V: TRBV5-1; CDR3: ASSSAGHFNYGYT
J: TRBJ2-7; size: .; V: TRBV12-3/TRBV12-4; CDR3: ASSRDRSYEQY
J: TRBJ2-3; size: .; V: TRBV18; CDR3: ASSPGTGRTDTQY
J: TRBJ1-2; size: .; V: TRBV5-6; CDR3: ASSLPGQGTLGYT
J: TRBJ2-3; size: .; V: TRBV7-2; CDR3: ASSSQFTDTQY
J: TRBJ1-4; size: .; V: TRBV5-6; CDR3: ASSSTGATNEKLF
J: TRBJ2-7; size: .; V: TRBV2; CDR3: ATSTASQTAYEQY
J: TRBJ1-4; size: .; V: TRBV29-1; CDR3: SVGGGKNEKLF
J: TRBJ2-3; size: .; V: TRBV6-5; CDR3: ASRNRRDTDTQY
J: TRBJ1-1; size: .; V: TRBV6-5; CDR3: ASRAAGGETF
J: TRBJ2-2; size: .; V: TRBV7-9; CDR3: ASSSRVTGELF
J: TRBJ2-1; size: .; V: TRBV5-1; CDR3: ASSLLAGGKYNEQF
J: TRBJ2-7; size: .; V: TRBV7-2; CDR3: ASSSTTGTYEQY
J: TRBJ2-1; size: .; V: TRBV4-2; CDR3: ASSPQQLAANEQF
J: TRBJ1-3; size: .; V: TRBV7-7; CDR3: ASSPGGSGNTIY
J: TRBJ1-3; size: .; V: TRBV6-1; CDR3: ASSEAYWTGGNTIY
J: TRBJ2-1; size: .; V: TRBV15; CDR3: ATSAGGYNEQF
J: TRBJ1-2; size: .; V: TRBV18; CDR3: ASSPSRQANYGYT
J: TRBJ1-1; size: .; V: TRBV28; CDR3: ASSLPPGGTEAF
J: TRBJ1-1; size: few; V: TRBV11-1; CDR3: ASSLRHTNTEAF
J: TRBJ2-7; size: .; V: TRBV6-1; CDR3: ASSARMGLAGGSYEQY
J: TRBJ1-6; size: .; V: TRBV6-1; CDR3: ASREERWENSPLH
J: TRBJ2-7; size: .; V: TRBV2; CDR3: ASSVDRGSYEQY
J: TRBJ1-5; size: once; V: TRBV6-5; CDR3: ATWRGCQPQH
J: TRBJ2-3; size: .; V: TRBV24-1; CDR3: ATSDPRGGEADTQY
J: TRBJ1-1; size: .; V: TRBV20-1; CDR3: SANRATEAF
J: TRBJ1-2; size: .; V: TRBV6-5; CDR3: ASTRSGRVGGYT
J: TRBJ1-2; size: few; V: TRBV9; CDR3: ASSVVGREAGYT
J: TRBJ2-2; size: few; V: TRBV19; CDR3: ASTTSGRASGELF
J: TRBJ2-1; size: .; V: TRBV7-2; CDR3: ASSHDYAAGGNEQF
J: TRBJ1-2; size: .; V: TRBV28; CDR3: ASSSLYGYT
J: TRBJ2-4; size: .; V: TRBV2; CDR3: ASSDRDRGYAKNIQY
J: TRBJ2-5; size: .; V: TRBV18; CDR3: ASSPPMYQETQY